This passage covers 18 T cell receptor beta chains from one sample sequenced in a study of prognosis after radiotherapy for stage I lung cancer. Genomic DNA provided the template from which TCR beta CDR3 was amplified by two-round multiplex PCR. Primers (each specific to one TRBV or TRBJ gene) were used in first-round PCR. One entry per CDR3 protein results from TCRdb running MiXCR on the multiplex PCR reads. The sample contains around 59,000 distinct CDR3 sequences, about 30% of which appear only once. The sample here was PBMCs, taken before or after stereotactic body radiation therapy (not recorded which). The receptors shown here come from a donor over 45 with non-small cell lung cancer.

This clonotype was seen at least ten times. The V call is TRBV5-8, the J call TRBJ2-7, with D tentatively TRBD1 or TRBD2 (7 bases each). Looked up from germline, CDR1 is SGHTS and CDR2 is YDEGEE. V was pared by 5 bases and J by 5 bases, with 17 bases between. The CDR3 totals 14 residues. CDR3: CASRQQGRADEQYF. CDR3 nucleotides: TGTGCCAGCAGACAACAGGGGAGGGCCGACGAGCAGTACTTC.

For this clonotype: At one end the junction does not follow the germline gene, possibly because of a read error. The chain recombines TRBV6-9 with TRBJ1-6; D is unresolved. The CDR3 loop spans 14 amino acids. Germline assignment: CDR1 MNHGY and CDR2 SVAAGI. This chain's CDR3 is CASSCGKGLRTLYF. CDR3 sequence (DNA): TGTGCCAGCAGTTGTGGGAAGGGTCTTAGGACCCTCTACTTT.

With regard to this clonotype: Possible read error: a much larger clone is one base away. As the CDR3 is not closed by the conserved phenylalanine or tryptophan, this likely results from a read error. V usage is TRBV19 and J usage is TRBJ1-1; tentative D call: TRBD1 (6 bases). With 8 bases removed from V and 0 bases from J, the gap between germline ends came to 19 bases. Germline loops: CDR1 LNHDA, CDR2 SQIVND (reference sequence). The CDR3 totals 16 residues. The CDR3 DNA reads as TGTGCCAGTGCGCCGTCCCCCCACAGGGTGAACACTGAAGCTTTCCTT. It translates to CASAPSPHRVNTEAFL.

At least ten counts were recorded for this clonotype. The chain combines TRBV12-3 or TRBV12-4 with TRBJ2-7; possibly TRBD1 for D (5 bases). Trimming took off 1 base at V and 2 bases at J, with 12 bases between the two ends. This CDR3 comprises 15 residues. CDR3 region: CASSLGRGSPYEQYF. CDR3 DNA: TGTGCCAGCAGTTTAGGAAGGGGATCCCCCTACGAGCAGTACTTC.

This clonotype was observed many times. This chain connects TRBV11-2 to TRBJ2-3; possible D gene TRBD1, 6 bases. Trimming removed 5 bases at V and 0 bases at J, with 9 bases between. The germline V gene encodes CDR1 SGHAT and CDR2 FQNNGV. The CDR3 is 14 residues long. CDR3 region: CASSGTTSTDTQYF. The CDR3 bases are TGTGCCAGCAGCGGGACAACAAGCACAGATACGCAGTATTTT.

This clonotype has at least ten counts. The gene calls are TRBV20-1 and TRBJ1-4, with D unresolved. V lost 5 bases and J lost 0, with 7 bases in between. Germline V gene data show CDR1 as DFQATT and CDR2 as SNEGSKA (reference sequence). The CDR3 spans 13 residues. The chain's CDR3 is CSAPISTNEKLFF. The DNA for the CDR3 is TGCAGTGCTCCGATCTCAACTAATGAAAAACTGTTTTTT.

In this sample, this clonotype turned up many times. This chain connects TRBV20-1 to TRBJ1-5; 8 nucleotides agree with TRBD1. This CDR3 has 15 residues. Looked up from germline, CDR1 is DFQATT and CDR2 is SNEGSKA (reference sequence). Trimming removed 2 bases from V and 0 bases from J; junction bases left unmatched: 3. CDR3: CSARLGQVSNQPQHF. For the CDR3, the DNA is TGCAGTGCTAGATTGGGACAGGTTAGCAATCAGCCCCAGCATTTT.

This clonotype was detected ten times or more. The rearrangement uses TRBV6-1 and TRBJ1-1; 7 positions agree with TRBD1. Germline CDR1 reads MNHNS; CDR2 reads SASEGT. The CDR3 runs to 13 residues. V was pared by 7 bases and J by 8 bases, with 10 bases of the junction left unmatched. The CDR3 spells CASTNRGDREAFF. CDR3 DNA: TGTGCCAGCACCAACAGGGGAGATAGGGAAGCTTTCTTT.

This clonotype was recorded many times. The gene calls are TRBV4-1 and TRBJ2-3, with 9 bases that match TRBD2. The CDR3 has 15 residues. CDR1 and CDR2 (germline): MGHRA, YSYEKL. Trimming at V came to 4 bases and at J to 5 bases, leaving 7 bases not matched to a gene. CDR3 coding DNA: TGCGCCAGCAGCCGGAATAGCGGGGGAGTAGATACGCAGTATTTT. Residues: CASSRNSGGVDTQYF.

The chain couples TRBV7-3 to TRBJ1-3; D is unclear. Germline loops: CDR1 SGHTA, CDR2 FQGTGA. Trimming removed 5 bases from V and 4 bases from J, with 15 bases in between. The CDR3 loop spans 15 amino acids. The CDR3 loop is CASSPGPGSGNTIYF. Here the CDR3 DNA reads TGTGCCAGCAGCCCCGGGCCGGGTTCAGGAAACACCATATATTTT.

This clonotype was observed many times. The V and J genes are TRBV28 and TRBJ2-5; D gene ambiguous. The CDR3 has 12 residues. V was pared by 6 bases and J by 7 bases, with 12 bases between. Germline loops: CDR1 MDHEN, CDR2 SYDVKM. In DNA form, the CDR3 reads TGTGCCAGCAGCTCTCCTTCGGGGACCCAGTACTTC. Its protein is CASSSPSGTQYF.

This clonotype was observed many times. The chain is built from TRBV12-3 or TRBV12-4 and TRBJ1-6; unclear D gene. The CDR3 totals 17 residues. Trimming removed 0 bases at V and 6 bases at J, with 15 bases between. This CDR3 is CASSLALGSPGNSPLHF. The CDR3 DNA reads TGTGCCAGCAGTTTAGCGCTTGGATCCCCGGGTAATTCACCCCTCCACTTT.

This clonotype has a count of ten or more. The chain links TRBV4-1 to TRBJ2-5, with 7 bases lining up with TRBD1. CDR3 length: 15 amino acids. The germline V gene has CDR1 MGHRA and CDR2 YSYEKL. V shed 2 bases, J shed 2 bases, and the junction held 5 bases outside the gene matches. The CDR3 spells CASSQSPGQQETQYF. DNA of the CDR3: TGCGCCAGCAGCCAAAGCCCGGGACAGCAAGAGACCCAGTACTTC.

A note on this clonotype: This probably arose from a read error, given a far larger clone one base away. The chain joins TRBV6-2 or TRBV6-3 to TRBJ2-3, with no clear D. V was cut by 6 bases and J by 3 bases, with 16 bases left in between. The CDR3 extends over 15 amino acids. Germline V gene data show CDR1 as MNHEY and CDR2 as SVGEGT. The CDR3 spells CASSEAGPRTDTQYF. As DNA, the CDR3 is TGTGCCAGCAGCGAGGCAGGCCCTAGAACAGATACGCAGTATTTT.

To note about this clonotype: A read error is likely here: a far larger clone is one base away. V and J are TRBV6-2 or TRBV6-3 and TRBJ1-1, with 7 positions matching TRBD1. Germline CDR1 and CDR2: MNHEY and SVGEGT. CDR3 length equals 15 residues. The ends lost 5 bases at V and 5 bases at J; junction bases unmatched: 11. The CDR3 bases are TGTGCCAGCAGTGAGGGGACAGTGGGGACGACTGAAGCTTTCTTT. Translated: CASSEGTVGTTEAFF.

This clonotype was detected only a few times. A read error is possible here, since a much larger clone lies one base away. The chain has TRBV14 and TRBJ2-5, with 10 bases identical to TRBD1. This CDR3 comprises 14 residues. The germline V gene encodes CDR1 SGHDN and CDR2 FVKESK. CDR3 region: CASSRQGAQEAQYF. The CDR3 nucleotides read TGTGCCAGCAGCCGACAGGGGGCTCAAGAGGCCCAGTACTTC.

This clonotype was counted ten times or more. The chain joins TRBV28 to TRBJ1-2; D unresolved. The CDR3 is 12 residues long. CDR1 MDHEN and CDR2 SYDVKM come from the germline V gene. Trimming stripped 4 bases from V and 5 bases from J, with 8 bases between. The CDR3: CASSSGRYGYTF. The CDR3 nucleotides read TGTGCCAGCAGTTCTGGCAGGTATGGCTACACCTTC.

This clonotype is labeled medium-sized (0.01 to 0.1%). J is TRBJ1-6 and V is TRBV6-1; D might be TRBD1 (5 bases). The germline gives CDR1 MNHNS, CDR2 SASEGT. This CDR3 is built from 17 residues. V lost 3 bases, J lost 7 bases, and 19 bases lay in between. CDR3 in DNA: TGTGCCAGCAGTGAGGCCCTTACGGGACGACGAAATTCACCCCTCCACTTT. This sequence encodes CASSEALTGRRNSPLHF.